The rows below give T cell receptor beta chains drawn from one sample of a study of blood T cell repertoires in COVID-19. Method: immunoSEQ multiplex PCR; TCRdb's copy keeps in-frame clones and lacks some. The table shows roughly 250,000 clones, with around 88% occurring only once. Input material: peripheral blood. These receptors originate from a man in his thirties or forties with acute or convalescent COVID-19. Each CDR3 is given with its conserved first and last residue. A D gene is named only where the DNA matches it firmly. Not every row has a clone size; where given, it reads once, few, many or a size class.

V gene	D gene	clone size	J gene	CDR3 protein	CDR3 DNA
TRBV5-1	TRBD2	NA	TRBJ2-7	CASKLAGGSYEQYF	TGCGCCAGCAAACTAGCGGGAGGGTCCTACGAGCAGTACTTC
TRBV5-1	NA	NA	TRBJ1-1	CASSFFFRGGFTEAFF	TGCGCCAGCAGCTTCTTTTTCCGGGGAGGATTCACTGAAGCTTTCTTT
TRBV30	TRBD2	NA	TRBJ2-5	CAWSSGIRETQYF	TGTGCCTGGAGTAGCGGGATTCGAGAGACCCAGTACTTC
TRBV6-5	TRBD1	NA	TRBJ2-1	CASSYEGASEQFF	TGTGCCAGCAGTTACGAGGGGGCCTCTGAGCAGTTCTTC
TRBV29-1	NA	NA	TRBJ1-5	CSVNGGFNQPQHF	TGCAGCGTTAATGGGGGGTTCAATCAGCCCCAGCATTTT
TRBV2	NA	NA	TRBJ2-7	CASIWGPSSYEQYF	TGTGCCAGCATCTGGGGCCCGAGCTCCTACGAGCAGTACTTC
TRBV5-1	TRBD1	NA	TRBJ2-7	CASSPTQGTDSPQYF	TGCGCCAGCAGCCCGACGCAGGGGACAGACTCTCCGCAGTACTTC
TRBV18	NA	NA	TRBJ2-5	CASSLGQQETQYF	TGTGCCAGCTCACTCGGACAGCAAGAGACCCAGTACTTC
TRBV7-9	NA	NA	TRBJ2-1	CASSLPHSGEQFF	TGTGCCAGCAGCTTACCTCACAGCGGTGAGCAGTTCTTC
TRBV5-1	NA	NA	TRBJ2-5	CASSFGPFREETQYF	TGCGCCAGCTCTTTTGGACCCTTTCGGGAGGAGACCCAGTACTTC
TRBV11-2	TRBD2	NA	TRBJ2-1	CASSLAAGFAYNEQFF	TGTGCCAGCAGCTTAGCAGCGGGATTCGCCTACAATGAGCAGTTCTTC
TRBV7-8	TRBD1	NA	TRBJ1-2	CASSHRQGPLYGYTF	TGTGCCAGCAGCCACAGACAGGGACCCCTCTATGGCTACACCTTC
TRBV5-4	NA	NA	TRBJ1-5	CASSKDPGSNQPQHF	TGTGCCAGCAGCAAAGACCCAGGGAGCAATCAGCCCCAGCATTTT
TRBV7-6	NA	NA	TRBJ2-7	CASSQFAQGIEQYF	TGTGCCAGCAGCCAGTTCGCTCAGGGGATCGAGCAGTACTTC
TRBV18	TRBD1	NA	TRBJ1-2	CASSRGTGGDGYTF	TGTGCCAGCTCCCGAGGGACAGGGGGCGATGGCTACACCTTC
TRBV30	NA	NA	TRBJ1-3	CAWSRLRGNTIYF	TGTGCCTGGAGTCGCCTCAGAGGAAACACCATATATTTT
TRBV6-5	TRBD1	NA	TRBJ1-1	CASRQGGGYTEAFF	TGTGCCAGCAGACAGGGGGGCGGGTACACTGAAGCTTTCTTT
TRBV5-1	NA	NA	TRBJ1-5	CASSLDSHQPQHF	TGCGCCAGCAGCTTGGACAGTCATCAGCCCCAGCATTTT
TRBV12-3/TRBV12-4	NA	NA	TRBJ1-5	CASSLARGQPQHF	TGTGCCAGCAGTCTGGCGCGGGGTCAGCCCCAGCATTTT
TRBV6-5	NA	NA	TRBJ1-1	CATVNRANTEAFF	TGTGCCACCGTGAACAGGGCGAACACTGAAGCTTTCTTT
TRBV9	TRBD1	NA	TRBJ1-2	CASNKFPPGQGSGGYTF	TGTGCCAGCAACAAATTCCCTCCGGGACAGGGATCGGGAGGCTACACCTTC
TRBV28	TRBD1	few	TRBJ2-7	CASRPDRVREQYF	TGTGCCAGCAGACCTGACAGGGTTCGAGAGCAGTACTTC
TRBV5-6	NA	NA	TRBJ2-7	CASSFGGFTYEQYF	TGTGCCAGCAGCTTCGGGGGTTTCACCTACGAGCAGTACTTC
TRBV28	NA	NA	TRBJ2-5	CASSSSTNQETQYF	TGTGCCAGCAGTTCCTCGACAAATCAAGAGACCCAGTACTTC
TRBV27	TRBD2	NA	TRBJ2-1	CASSFIASGRPSSYNEQFF	TGTGCCAGCAGTTTCATTGCTAGCGGGAGACCTAGCTCCTACAATGAGCAGTTCTTC
TRBV19	TRBD1	NA	TRBJ1-1	CASSIPQGRSTEAFF	TGTGCCAGTAGTATACCACAGGGGAGGAGCACTGAAGCTTTCTTT
TRBV28	NA	NA	TRBJ1-3	CASSLGPPLNTIYF	TGTGCCAGCAGTTTAGGCCCCCCCCTAAACACCATATATTTT
TRBV5-1	NA	NA	TRBJ2-5	CASSLVMDSGTQYF	TGCGCCAGCAGCTTGGTTATGGACTCGGGGACCCAGTACTTC
TRBV19	NA	NA	TRBJ1-2	CASRMSQFYGYTF	TGTGCCAGCAGAATGTCACAGTTCTATGGCTACACCTTC
TRBV19	NA	NA	TRBJ1-1	CASSTSPGQPEAFF	TGTGCCAGTAGTACCTCTCCGGGACAACCGGAAGCTTTCTTT
TRBV28	NA	NA	TRBJ1-2	CASSQGQEWVSTF	TGTGCCAGCAGCCAGGGGCAGGAGTGGGTCTCAACCTTC
TRBV12-3/TRBV12-4	NA	NA	TRBJ1-1	CATRNGQFEAFF	TGTGCCACCCGAAACGGACAGTTCGAAGCTTTCTTT
TRBV12-3/TRBV12-4	TRBD2	NA	TRBJ2-3	CASSLSLAGKYF	TGTGCCAGCAGTTTATCACTAGCGGGAAAGTATTTT
TRBV5-1	TRBD1	NA	TRBJ2-2	CASIQGGQGNTGELFF	TGCGCCAGCATCCAGGGTGGACAGGGGAACACCGGGGAGCTGTTTTTT
TRBV18	NA	NA	TRBJ2-3	CASSHRDNTDTQYF	TGTGCCAGCTCACACCGGGACAACACAGATACGCAGTATTTT
TRBV6-1	NA	once	TRBJ2-7	CASSETGYEQYF	TGTGCCAGCAGTGAAACCGGCTACGAGCAGTACTTC
TRBV19	NA	NA	TRBJ1-6	CASSDGRVISGSPLHF	TGTGCCAGTAGTGACGGCCGGGTTATAAGCGGTTCACCCCTCCACTTT
TRBV2	NA	NA	TRBJ2-6	CASSQTGANVLTF	TGTGCCAGTAGTCAGACTGGGGCCAACGTCCTGACTTTC
TRBV5-4	NA	NA	TRBJ2-3	CASSPPGGHADTQYF	TGTGCCAGCAGCCCGCCGGGGGGCCACGCAGATACGCAGTATTTT
TRBV30	NA	NA	TRBJ1-1	CAWSGTTAKNTEAFF	TGTGCCTGGAGTGGGACGACAGCGAAGAACACTGAAGCTTTCTTT